This T cell receptor beta chain was sequenced during a study of blood T cell repertoires in COVID-19 (dated by TCRdb to 2020 to 2021). Some background on the complete study: The collaborator samples originated in the United States, Italy and Spain and spanned the acute and convalescent phases of COVID-19. HLA class I and class II types, where available, came from metadata supplied by the sample provider rather than from assay-based typing. The material from the prospective study consisted of cDNA or gDNA derived from T cells, B-cell-depleted T cells, or PBMCs. The dataset comprised deeply sampled blood TCRbeta repertoires from subjects exposed to, actively infected with, or recovered from COVID-19. Nearly every sample came with metadata listing a de-identified subject ID, COVID-19 status, age in years and sex. Samples came from the ongoing ImmuneRACE study (first 160 participants) plus 1,254 subjects from 6 global collaborators. The repertoires were released in a freely available public database meant as a resource for research on the immune response to SARS-CoV-2. Study-wide conclusions, independent of this receptor: The amount of clinical and demographic metadata varied by source and participant and was provided uncurated.

The collaborating institutions used their own protocols to collect whole blood in K2EDTA tubes. For TCRbeta analysis, collaborator samples were shipped as frozen whole blood, as isolated PBMCs, or as DNA extracted from either sample type. Concerning this clone: No antigen is known for it. One base away there is no much larger clone; base qualities are not given.

CDR1 MNHEY and CDR2 SMNVEV were looked up in the germline V gene (reference sequence). The trim is 3 bases for V and 2 bases for J, with a gap of 8 bases between the germline ends. The cysteine opens and the phenylalanine closes a CDR3 of 13 amino acids. Only the CDR3 DNA stays, 39 bases, in frame from base 1. TCRbeta CDR3 regions were amplified from genomic DNA by means of the immunoSEQ Assay, a bias-controlled multiplex PCR. The original pipeline was this. Nucleated cell counts per sample were estimated from amplification of reference gene primers within the assay. To quantify the absolute abundance of each unique TCRbeta CDR3 rearrangement, sequence reads were collapsed and filtered. For each sample, productive Simpson clonality was calculated by taking the square root of Simpson's diversity index across productive rearrangements. Sourced from immuneACCESS, this table was stored by TCRdb with only in-frame sequences that have V and J called. A share of the clones is absent; for the studies checked, an unresolved V gene accounts for under half, and the remainder has no known explanation. V and J calls and clone size follow that table, whereas D and trimming were derived from the DNA. The sample table contains tens of thousands of clones; only one count was recorded for over 70% of them. Approximately 12% of the sample goes to the ten largest clones.

The sample consisted of peripheral blood. The receptor was isolated from a man aged 50-59 years with acute or convalescent COVID-19. Recombination connected TRBV27 to TRBJ2-7, with TRBD1 tentatively as D gene (5 bases match). CDR3 protein: CASSLQGTYEQYF. Read as DNA, the sequence is TGTGCCAGCAGTTTGCAGGGAACCTACGAGCAGTACTTC.